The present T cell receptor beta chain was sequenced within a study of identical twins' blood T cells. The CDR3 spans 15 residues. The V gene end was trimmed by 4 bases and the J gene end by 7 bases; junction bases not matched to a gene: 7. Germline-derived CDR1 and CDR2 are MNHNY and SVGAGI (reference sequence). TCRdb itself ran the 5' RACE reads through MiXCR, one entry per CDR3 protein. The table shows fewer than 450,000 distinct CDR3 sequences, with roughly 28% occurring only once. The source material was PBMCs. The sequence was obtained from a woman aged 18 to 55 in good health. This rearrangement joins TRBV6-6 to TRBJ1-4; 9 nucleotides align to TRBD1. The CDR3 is CASSFNRGQTEKLFF. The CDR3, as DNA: TGTGCCAGCAGTTTCAACAGGGGGCAAACTGAAAAACTGTTTTTT.